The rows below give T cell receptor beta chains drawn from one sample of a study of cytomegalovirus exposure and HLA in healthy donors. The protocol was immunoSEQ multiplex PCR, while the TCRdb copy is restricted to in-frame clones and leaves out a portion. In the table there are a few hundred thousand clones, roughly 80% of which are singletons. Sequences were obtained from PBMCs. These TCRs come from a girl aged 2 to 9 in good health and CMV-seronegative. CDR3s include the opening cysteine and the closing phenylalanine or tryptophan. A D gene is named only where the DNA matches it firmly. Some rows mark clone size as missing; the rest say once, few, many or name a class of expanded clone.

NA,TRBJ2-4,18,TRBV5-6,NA,TGTGCCAGCAGCTCCCCCGAGGGATTACAGGGACCCAAAAACATTCAGTACTTC,CASSSPEGLQGPKNIQYF
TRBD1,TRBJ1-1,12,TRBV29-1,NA,TGCAGCGTTCTCGGACAGGGCACTGAAGCTTTCTTT,CSVLGQGTEAFF
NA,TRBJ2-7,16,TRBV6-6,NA,TGTGCCAGCAGTTTCCTCAGGGCCCCCAGCTCCTACGAGCAGTACTTC,CASSFLRAPSSYEQYF
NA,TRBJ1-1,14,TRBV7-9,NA,TGTGCCAGCAGCTTTAGCCCGGGTGTCGCTGAAGCTTTCTTT,CASSFSPGVAEAFF
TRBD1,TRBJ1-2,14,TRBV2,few,TGTGCCAGCAGTGAGGGACAGGCTAACTATGGCTACACCTTC,CASSEGQANYGYTF
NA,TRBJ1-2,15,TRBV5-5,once,TGTGCCAGCAGCTTGGTTGGGGACGTTGGGGGGGGCTACACCTTC,CASSLVGDVGGGYTF
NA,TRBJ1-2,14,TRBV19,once,TGTGCCAGTAGTATAGGGCACGGGGGGTATGGCTACACCTTC,CASSIGHGGYGYTF
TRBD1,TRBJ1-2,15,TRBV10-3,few,TGTGCCATCAGTCTCCAGGGGACAGAGAACTATGGCTACACCTTC,CAISLQGTENYGYTF
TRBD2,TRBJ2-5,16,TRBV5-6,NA,TGTGCCAGCAGCCTGGATAGCGGGGGGCCGCAAGAGACCCAGTACTTC,CASSLDSGGPQETQYF
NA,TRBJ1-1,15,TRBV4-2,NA,TGTGCCAGCAGCCAAGGCCAGGGTTTAGACACTGAAGCTTTCTTT,CASSQGQGLDTEAFF
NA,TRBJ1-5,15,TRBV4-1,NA,TGCGCCAGCAGCCAAGGGGGGGACCTGACTCAGCCCCAGCATTTT,CASSQGGDLTQPQHF
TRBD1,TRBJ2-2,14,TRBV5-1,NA,TGCGCCAGCAGCTTGCCAGGGGGCACCGGGGAGCTGTTTTTT,CASSLPGGTGELFF
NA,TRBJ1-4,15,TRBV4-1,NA,TGCGCCAGCAGCCAAGCCCCAGGGAGGGGTGAAAAACTGTTTTTT,CASSQAPGRGEKLFF
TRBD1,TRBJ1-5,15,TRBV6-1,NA,TGTGCCAGCAGTGAGCAACAGGGGAGCAATCAGCCCCAGCATTTT,CASSEQQGSNQPQHF
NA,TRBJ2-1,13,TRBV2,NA,TGTGCCAGCAGTGCCGGGGGATACAATGAGCAGTTCTTC,CASSAGGYNEQFF
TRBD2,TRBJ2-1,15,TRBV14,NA,TGTGCCAGCAGCCAAGATAGCGGGAGGAGAGATGAGCAGTTCTTC,CASSQDSGRRDEQFF